This T cell receptor (gamma chain) was profiled in a study of Vδ1+ human thymocytes. Overall study findings and caveats: Thymic TRG and TRD repertoires appeared highly polyclonal. Bulk data may be misread because of unexpected Vdelta2 sequences. Many TRG clonotypes were shared between donors; TRD repertoires were essentially private. Thymic delta-chain repertoires held roughly 19% Vdelta2 sequences and few Vdelta3, despite high sort purity.

This CDR3 has 16 residues. Germline CDR1 and CDR2: GITISATS and ISYDGTV (reference sequence). V trimming: 0 bases; J trimming: 4 bases; junction bases outside the gene matches: 0. Extracted RNA was reverse transcribed into cDNA. CDR3 amplicons came from multiplex PCR with pooled V-gene forward and constant-region reverse primers. TCRdb re-analyzed the multiplex PCR reads via CATT. The sample carries several thousand gamma-chain clones, roughly three fifths recorded once. This clone is medium-sized. Its antigen remains unknown. Sorted Vdelta1+ thymocytes were about 97% to 99.6% pure. Material: Vdelta1+ gamma-delta thymocytes from the thymus. This sample's subset: FACS-sorted CD3+ TCRalphabeta- TCRVdelta1+ TCRVdelta2- thymocytes. This clonotype originated in a girl under three years old who had congenital heart surgery. The V gene is TRGV9, the J gene TRGJP. The DNA of the CDR3 is TGTGCCTTGTGGGAGGTGCAAGAGTTGGGCAAAAAAATCAAGGTATTT. This gives the protein CALWEVQELGKKIKVF.